These T cell receptor beta chains were read from a single sample in a study of blood T cells in healthy people across ages. Using its own MiXCR run on the 5' RACE reads, TCRdb lists one record per CDR3 protein. This table has around 800,000 distinct CDR3 sequences, about 55% appearing once. Sequencing was carried out using blood. The receptor source for this set is a man older than 75 in good health. Both conserved end residues are part of each CDR3. The D gene is left open where the match is weak. A clone size is listed for some rows: how often the clone was seen (once, few, many), or a class if it is expanded.

clone_size	j_call	d_call	v_call	cdr3_aa	cdr3_nt
few	TRBJ2-7	NA	TRBV5-1	CASSLVGGRYEQYF	TGCGCCAGCAGCTTGGTGGGGGGGCGCTACGAGCAGTACTTC
few	TRBJ2-3	TRBD1	TRBV29-1	CSARGQLTDTQYF	TGCAGCGCCCGGGGACAGCTCACAGATACGCAGTATTTT
few	TRBJ2-1	NA	TRBV11-2	CASSLDGTAYNEQFF	TGTGCCAGCAGCTTAGATGGGACTGCTTACAATGAGCAGTTCTTC
NA	TRBJ2-1	TRBD2	TRBV14	CASSLSGGGEQFF	TGTGCCAGCAGCCTTAGCGGCGGGGGGGAGCAGTTCTTC
NA	TRBJ2-1	NA	TRBV5-1	CASSLGGGSGNNEQFF	TGCGCCAGCAGCTTAGGGGGTGGGAGCGGGAACAATGAGCAGTTCTTC
NA	TRBJ2-7	NA	TRBV2	CASMGEEQYF	TGTGCCAGCATGGGGGAGGAGCAGTACTTC
few	TRBJ1-6	NA	TRBV6-6	CASTPAGDSPLHF	TGTGCCAGCACACCGGCGGGGGATTCACCCCTCCACTTT
NA	TRBJ2-1	NA	TRBV6-5	CASSYSPPPNSGDEQFF	TGTGCCAGCAGTTACTCCCCCCCGCCGAATTCTGGCGATGAGCAGTTCTTC
NA	TRBJ2-3	TRBD2	TRBV28	CASSPAGGPTDTQYF	TGTGCCAGCAGTCCAGCGGGAGGGCCTACAGATACGCAGTATTTT
NA	TRBJ2-1	NA	TRBV7-2	CASSLAGATHNEQFF	TGTGCCAGCAGCTTAGCAGGAGCTACCCACAATGAGCAGTTCTTC
NA	TRBJ1-4	NA	TRBV5-1	CASSPVGSGEKLFF	TGCGCCAGCAGCCCCGTTGGGAGCGGTGAAAAACTGTTTTTT
NA	TRBJ2-7	TRBD2	TRBV15	CATSRAGGQDYEQYF	TGTGCCACCAGCAGAGCGGGGGGGCAGGACTACGAGCAGTACTTC
NA	TRBJ2-5	TRBD1	TRBV2	CAGDRGRIGETQYF	TGTGCCGGGGATAGGGGGCGGATTGGGGAGACCCAGTACTTC
NA	TRBJ1-6	TRBD1	TRBV5-1	CASSSAGTGWSPLHF	TGCGCCAGCAGCTCGGCCGGGACAGGGTGGTCACCCCTCCACTTT
few	TRBJ2-7	NA	TRBV7-3	CASSSGTFYEQYF	TGTGCCAGCAGCTCAGGGACATTTTACGAGCAGTACTTC
once	TRBJ1-6	TRBD1	TRBV20-1	CSAPVYRGLNSPLHF	TGCAGTGCTCCAGTGTACAGGGGGCTTAATTCACCCCTCCACTTT
NA	TRBJ2-3	TRBD2	TRBV6-1	CASSDIQREWSPTDTQYF	TGTGCCAGCAGTGATATTCAGCGGGAGTGGTCCCCCACAGATACGCAGTATTTT
NA	TRBJ2-3	NA	TRBV7-2	CASSRTAAAYAYF	TGTGCCAGCAGCCGCACGGCCGCCGCCTACGCGTATTTT
few	TRBJ2-1	TRBD2	TRBV5-1	CASSPEGVAGEQFF	TGCGCCAGCAGCCCCGAGGGGGTAGCGGGAGAGCAGTTCTTC
few	TRBJ2-7	NA	TRBV7-2	CASSLSGVPSYEQYF	TGTGCCAGCAGCTTATCTGGCGTCCCCTCTTACGAGCAGTACTTC
NA	TRBJ1-2	TRBD1	TRBV7-3	CASSQQTGEGYGYTF	TGTGCCAGCAGCCAACAGACAGGGGAGGGCTATGGCTACACCTTC
few	TRBJ2-7	NA	TRBV27	CASSFSPRAYEQYF	TGTGCCAGCAGTTTCTCCCCGCGGGCCTACGAGCAGTACTTC
once	TRBJ2-7	NA	TRBV7-9	CASSWDGKSYEQYF	TGTGCCAGCAGCTGGGACGGAAAATCCTACGAGCAGTACTTC
NA	TRBJ2-1	TRBD2	TRBV11-1	CASRRLAGNEQFF	TGTGCCAGCCGGCGGCTAGCGGGGAATGAGCAGTTCTTC
few	TRBJ2-4	NA	TRBV9	CASSVGPKNIQYF	TGTGCCAGCAGCGTAGGTCCGAAAAACATTCAGTACTTC
NA	TRBJ1-2	TRBD1	TRBV20-1	CSARKRRWDRGENYGYTF	TGCAGTGCTAGAAAACGTCGTTGGGACAGGGGGGAGAACTATGGCTACACCTTC
many	TRBJ2-7	NA	TRBV18	CASSPGLYEQYF	TGTGCCAGCTCACCAGGGCTCTACGAGCAGTACTTC
NA	TRBJ2-3	TRBD2	TRBV15	CATSREQGLAASTDTQYF	TGTGCCACCAGCAGAGAGCAAGGACTAGCGGCTAGCACAGATACGCAGTATTTT
few	TRBJ2-1	NA	TRBV18	CASSPLPSPGSNEQFF	TGTGCCAGCTCACCACTTCCTAGCCCAGGGAGCAATGAGCAGTTCTTC
NA	TRBJ2-1	TRBD1	TRBV29-1	CSVAGTGLDNEQFF	TGCAGCGTGGCCGGGACAGGGTTGGACAATGAGCAGTTCTTC
NA	TRBJ2-4	NA	TRBV20-1	CSARDLGQKNIQYF	TGCAGTGCTAGAGATTTAGGGCAGAAAAACATTCAGTACTTC
NA	TRBJ2-1	NA	TRBV12-3/TRBV12-4	CASSTRLGGEQFF	TGTGCCAGCAGCACAAGACTCGGAGGTGAGCAGTTCTTC
NA	TRBJ2-1	NA	TRBV20-1	CSARVSGNEQFF	TGCAGTGCTAGAGTTAGCGGCAATGAGCAGTTCTTC
few	TRBJ2-5	NA	TRBV5-1	CASKVTGGDQETQYF	TGCGCCAGCAAAGTCACAGGGGGGGACCAAGAGACCCAGTACTTC